The 3 T cell receptor beta chains listed next were all sequenced from one sample in a study of beta chain features in type 1 diabetes. Antigens for these TCRs are unknown. Reverse transcription of all isolated RNA meant that expressed TCRB transcripts were sequenced. Produced via immunoSEQ multiplex PCR; TCRdb's table is partial and in-frame only. This sample yields about 640,000 clones, of which over 10% are seen a single time; approximately 0.11% belongs to the top ten. Whole-study results and caveats: All four CD4+ subsets from Type 1 diabetes patients carried moderately but significantly shorter TCRB CDR3s.

The material sequenced was naive CD4+ T cells from blood. The receptors come from a man aged 30-40 years with type 1 diabetes.

V gene TRBV7-9 combines with J gene TRBJ2-2; D may be TRBD1 (5 bases). The germline CDR1 and CDR2 sequences are SEHNR and FQNEAQ (reference sequence). There are 13 residues in the CDR3. The V gene lost 5 bases and the J gene lost 6 bases, with 10 bases spanning the gap. This CDR3 reads CASSPRAAGELFF. The CDR3 DNA follows: TGTGCCAGCAGCCCCAGGGCGGCCGGGGAGCTGTTTTTT.

This clone was counted a few times. The chain combines TRBV18 with TRBJ1-1, with D maybe TRBD1 (5 bases). Germline values: CDR1 KGHSH, CDR2 LQKENI. This CDR3 has 13 amino acids. Trimming cost V 10 bases and J 1 base, with 13 bases left between them. The CDR3 region has the DNA TGTGCCACCTCTCAGGGAAGGAACACTGAAGCTTTCTTT. Translated, it gives CATSQGRNTEAFF.

This clone was found a few times. The chain has TRBV27 and TRBJ1-2, with D perhaps matching TRBD1 (5 bases). V was pared by 4 bases and J by 8 bases, with 11 bases between. The CDR3 sequence is 12 residues long. CDR1 and CDR2 from the germline V gene are MNHEY and SMNVEV (reference sequence). The CDR3 sequence is CASSSTGDGYTF. The CDR3 DNA is TGTGCCAGCAGTTCCACAGGAGACGGCTACACCTTC.